The 2 T cell receptor beta chains given below trace back to one sample, sequenced in a study of T-cell reconstitution after alpha-beta-depleted transplantation in children. Using unique molecular identifiers, the investigators prepared the TCRbeta library. MiXCR, run by TCRdb on the PCR reads, gives a single entry per CDR3 protein. Among around 45,000 distinct CDR3 sequences listed, around 56% were seen once. The sequences come from peripheral blood, collected before TCRalphabeta/CD19-depleted stem cell transplant. The receptors here all came from a boy younger than two with SCID, due to receive a stem cell transplant.

The rearrangement joins TRBV5-1 to TRBJ2-5, with no clear D. Looked up from germline, CDR1 is SGHRS and CDR2 is YFSETQ. The CDR3 has 14 amino acids. V was pared by 5 bases and J by 2 bases, with 13 bases between. The CDR3 sequence: CASSPTAGQETQYF. Written as DNA, the CDR3 is TGCGCCAGCAGTCCGACGGCAGGACAAGAGACCCAGTACTTC.

This chain links TRBV6-6 with TRBJ2-2; D may correspond to TRBD1 or TRBD2 (6 bases each). This CDR3 spans 13 amino acids. V lost 7 bases and J 7 bases, leaving 13 bases between the germline ends. CDR1 is MNHNY, CDR2 SVGAGI, per germline (reference sequence). CDR3 coding DNA: TGTGCCAGCACTTCGGAGGGGGTCGGGGAGCTGTTTTTT. As protein: CASTSEGVGELFF.